This TCR beta chain was found in a study of blood T cell repertoires in COVID-19. Study summary: Collection of acute and convalescent COVID-19 samples took place in the United States, Italy and Spain. From T cells, B-cell-depleted T cells, or PBMCs came the material, which was cDNA or gDNA.

Original data processing: Amplification from reference gene primers served as the basis for estimated nucleated cell counts. Using immunoSEQ multiplex PCR, the repertoire was profiled, and TCRdb retains in-frame clones only, with some absent. The D gene and trimming were derived from the DNA, and the V and J assignments and clone size from that table. Of around 20,000 clones listed, roughly 86% are singletons. Sequenced material: peripheral blood. The source of this sequence is a man aged 65 to 79 with acute or convalescent COVID-19.

The CDR3: CASSLGVGSGTEAFF. DNA for the CDR3: TGTGCCAGCAGCTTAGGCGTAGGGAGTGGCACTGAAGCTTTCTTT. The chain recombines TRBV7-8 with TRBJ1-1; D unclear. V lost 1 base, J lost 4 bases, and 13 bases lay in between. Germline CDR1 and CDR2: SGHVS and FQNEAQ. CDR3 length: 15 residues.